Listed here is a single TCR beta chain. No antigen is known for it. The record originates from a study of blood T cells in healthy people across ages. A second about 7 to 12 cycle PCR used barcoded and J-beta primers. Researchers report that each sample yielded at least 3 million CDR3-containing paired-end reads. One entry per CDR3 protein, called by TCRdb with MiXCR from the 5' RACE reads. The data hold about 1.1 million distinct CDR3 sequences, with roughly two fifths observed a single time. Notes on the study in general: Unsorted PBMCs ruled out conclusive naive versus antigen-experienced comparison.

The sequenced sample consisted of blood. This clonotype originated in a young man in good health.

In nucleotides, the CDR3 is TGCGCCAGCACCGGGACAGCGAATCCCAACTATGGCTACACCTTC. Protein product: CASTGTANPNYGYTF. The rearrangement joins TRBV5-1 to TRBJ1-2; 7 bases line up with TRBD1. V was pared by 6 bases and J by 2 bases, with 10 bases of the junction left unmatched. The CDR3 length is 15 residues. From germline, CDR1 is SGHRS and CDR2 YFSETQ.